Shown below are 30 T cell receptor beta chains from a single sample sequenced in a study of technical replicates of blood from a few donors. The data were produced by immunoSEQ multiplex PCR, yet TCRdb's version contains in-frame clones alone and is incomplete. The sample holds tens of thousands of clones, approximately 90% seen once. Sequencing used T cells isolated from PBMCs. The source of these receptors is a human donor in good health.

This clone was seen more than once but under ten times. The J gene is TRBJ1-1, the V gene TRBV9; D perhaps matches TRBD1 (6 bases). Germline loops: CDR1 SGDLS, CDR2 YYNGEE. The V and J ends lost 3 bases and 1 base respectively, with 28 bases between them. CDR3 length: 20 amino acids. The CDR3 DNA reads as TGTGCCAGCAGCGCAACTAAGGGGGACAAGGTAAATTACCCGAACACTGAAGCTTTCTTT. As protein: CASSATKGDKVNYPNTEAFF.

The chain links TRBV6-5 to TRBJ1-1; no reliable D call. The germline V gene encodes CDR1 MNHEY and CDR2 SVGAGI. The V end was cut by 0 bases, the J end by 3 bases, with 8 bases between. There are 14 residues in the CDR3. CDR3 amino acids: CASSYSSGDTEAFF. The CDR3 DNA reads as TGTGCCAGCAGTTACTCGAGCGGGGACACTGAAGCTTTCTTT.

The chain couples TRBV2 to TRBJ2-1; 9 bases agree with TRBD2. Germline trimming cut 7 bases from V and 2 bases from J; bases unmatched to any gene: 3. CDR1 is SNHLY and CDR2 is FYNNEI in the germline V gene. This CDR3 comprises 14 residues. CDR3 region: CASTGGRAYNEQFF. Here the CDR3 DNA reads TGTGCCAGCACTGGCGGGAGGGCCTACAATGAGCAGTTCTTC. Drawing the rest from reference TRBV2 and TRBJ2-1, the complete variable domain is EPEVTQTPSHQVTQMGQEVILRCVPISNHLYFYWYRQILGQKVEFLVSFYNNEISEKSEIFDDQFSVERPDGSNFTLKIRSTKLEDSAMYFCASTGGRAYNEQFFGPGTRLTVL.

J is TRBJ2-7 and V is TRBV9; D gene ambiguous. Trimming removed 0 bases at V and 6 bases at J, with 4 bases between. This CDR3 is 11 amino acids long. Germline values: CDR1 SGDLS, CDR2 YYNGEE. The DNA for the CDR3 is TGTGCCAGCAGCGTAGACGGCGAGCAGTACTTC. Its protein is CASSVDGEQYF.

The chain uses TRBV27 and TRBJ2-7; weak D call: TRBD1 (6 bases). This CDR3 spans 14 amino acids. V shed 7 bases and J shed 5 bases, with 18 bases lying between them. Germline V CDR1 and CDR2: MNHEY, SMNVEV (reference sequence). The CDR3 DNA reads as TGTGCCAGCACCCCCGCTATGGGGGCCCACGAGCAGTACTTC. Its translation is CASTPAMGAHEQYF.

The chain links TRBV11-3 to TRBJ2-5; TRBD1 matches at 11 bases. This CDR3 has 14 amino acids. Germline CDR1 is SGHNT and CDR2 is YENEEA. J gave up 4 bases and V 4 bases, and 2 bases lay outside the gene matches. CDR3 in amino acids: CASSWTGGAETQYF. CDR3 in DNA: TGTGCCAGCAGCTGGACAGGGGGCGCAGAGACCCAGTACTTC.

Note on this clone: The same CDR3 arises from other DNA sequences in this sample as well. This CDR3 reads CASSLTSGSYEQYF. The CDR3 coding sequence is TGTGCCAGCAGCTTAACTAGCGGGAGCTACGAGCAGTACTTC. V is TRBV11-2 and J is TRBJ2-7; TRBD2 agrees at 11 bases. CDR3 length: 14 residues. Germline lookup yields CDR1 SGHAT and CDR2 FQNNGV. The junction had 0 bases not matched to a gene; V was cut back by 2 bases and J by 3 bases.

This chain links TRBV4-1 with TRBJ2-2; 10 bases fit TRBD1. The CDR3 totals 18 residues. The V gene's germline CDR1 is MGHRA and CDR2 YSYEKL. The trim removed 5 bases at V and 4 bases at J, leaving 13 bases unmatched. The CDR3 sequence: CASSASRGTGEGTGELFF. CDR3 bases: TGCGCCAGCAGCGCCTCAAGGGGGACAGGGGAGGGCACCGGGGAGCTGTTTTTT.

The V and J genes are TRBV5-1 and TRBJ2-1, with 12 bases fitting TRBD2. The CDR3 consists of 15 residues. V was pared by 0 bases and J by 9 bases, with 4 bases of the junction left unmatched. From germline, CDR1 is SGHRS and CDR2 YFSETQ. The CDR3 region has the DNA TGCGCCAGCAGCTTGGAACTAGCGGGAGGCGGTGAGCAGTTCTTC. Encoded protein: CASSLELAGGGEQFF.

This chain connects TRBV9 to TRBJ2-1, with no clear D. This CDR3 has 13 residues. With 4 bases removed from V and 4 bases from J, the gap between germline ends came to 9 bases. Germline V gene lookup returns CDR1 SGDLS and CDR2 YYNGEE. This CDR3 reads CASSSEAYNEQFF. The CDR3 bases are TGTGCCAGCAGCTCCGAAGCTTACAATGAGCAGTTCTTC.

This chain joins TRBV10-3 and TRBJ1-1; TRBD1 matches at 11 bases. The CDR3 has 15 amino acids. The ends lost 1 base at V and 9 bases at J; junction bases unmatched: 7. Germline CDR1 and CDR2: ENHRY and SYGVKD. This CDR3 reads CAISELTDRGLQAFF. CDR3 nucleotide sequence: TGTGCCATCAGTGAGTTGACGGACAGGGGGCTCCAAGCTTTCTTT.

The chain combines TRBV5-5 with TRBJ1-5; 8 nucleotides match TRBD1. Germline V gene sequence: CDR1 SGHKS, CDR2 YYEKEE (reference sequence). V trimming: 3 bases; J trimming: 4 bases; junction bases outside the gene matches: 9. The CDR3 is 16 amino acids. CDR3 region: CASSSTGGSLNQPQHF. CDR3 DNA sequence: TGTGCCAGCAGCTCCACAGGGGGTTCTTTAAATCAGCCCCAGCATTTT.

The CDR3 DNA sequence: TGTGCCAGCAGCCCCGGGACTAGCTATTATGAGCAGTTCTTC. It encodes CASSPGTSYYEQFF. The chain is built from TRBV11-2 and TRBJ2-1; 9 bases are shared with TRBD2. The CDR3 extends over 14 amino acids. J gave up 8 bases and V 5 bases, and 7 bases lay outside the gene matches. Germline V CDR1 and CDR2: SGHAT, FQNNGV.

CDR3 bases: TGTGCCAGCAGCTCCCGGGGGGGGGTCGACGGCTACACCTTC. It is translated as CASSSRGGVDGYTF. The chain uses TRBV9 and TRBJ1-2, with D possibly matching TRBD1 (5 bases). This CDR3 comprises 14 residues. Germline values: CDR1 SGDLS, CDR2 YYNGEE. Between the trimmed V and J ends, which lost 4 bases and 8 bases, there was a span of 18 bases.

The chain has TRBV9 and TRBJ2-6, with TRBD1 identical over 12 bases. This CDR3 comprises 20 residues. V lost 4 bases and J lost 0; bases outside the gene matches: 11. CDR1 SGDLS and CDR2 YYNGEE come from the germline V gene. The CDR3 DNA follows: TGTGCCAGCAGCCTTCGGGACAGGGGGCTTTTCCTCTCTGGGGCCAACGTCCTGACTTTC. Translated, it gives CASSLRDRGLFLSGANVLTF.

J is TRBJ2-3 and V is TRBV4-1; D unclear. The V and J ends lost 0 bases and 0 bases respectively, with 22 bases between them. Per germline, CDR1 MGHRA and CDR2 YSYEKL. The CDR3 runs 20 residues. In DNA form, the CDR3 reads TGCGCCAGCAGCCAAGATCGGGTACAAGCGAAATATACTAGCACAGATACGCAGTATTTT. This sequence encodes CASSQDRVQAKYTSTDTQYF.

This clone was detected only a few times. V is TRBV2 and J is TRBJ2-2; D call uncertain. V lost 5 bases, J lost 7 bases, and 2 bases lay in between. This CDR3 contains 10 residues. CDR1 is SNHLY and CDR2 is FYNNEI in the germline V gene. The CDR3, as DNA: TGTGCCAGCAGTTACGGGGAGCTGTTTTTT. Translated, it gives CASSYGELFF. The whole variable domain, filled in from reference TRBV2 and TRBJ2-2, reads EPEVTQTPSHQVTQMGQEVILRCVPISNHLYFYWYRQILGQKVEFLVSFYNNEISEKSEIFDDQFSVERPDGSNFTLKIRSTKLEDSAMYFCASSYGELFFGEGSRLTVL.

The genes are TRBV29-1 and TRBJ2-3, with D uncertain. V shed 5 bases and J shed 2 bases, with 11 bases lying between them. CDR1 and CDR2 (germline): SQVTM, ANQGSEA. The CDR3 has 13 residues. CDR3 in DNA: TGCAGCGTTCCGGGTGATTACACAGATACGCAGTATTTT. It translates to CSVPGDYTDTQYF.

The rearrangement joins TRBV11-2 to TRBJ2-1; unclear D gene. The germline V gene encodes CDR1 SGHAT and CDR2 FQNNGV. This CDR3 is 12 amino acids long. The V and J ends lost 0 bases and 6 bases respectively, with 3 bases between them. The CDR3, as DNA: TGTGCCAGCAGCTTAGATATCAATGAGCAGTTCTTC. Translation gives CASSLDINEQFF.

The chain is built from TRBV30 and TRBJ2-5, with 8 nucleotides matching TRBD1. This CDR3 has 13 amino acids. Trimming took 5 bases from V and 1 from J; bases not matched to a gene: 3. The germline gives CDR1 GTSNPN, CDR2 SVGIG (reference sequence). The CDR3 DNA reads TGTGCCTGGGGACAGGGAGCCCAAGAGACCCAGTACTTC. This codes for CAWGQGAQETQYF.

The DNA of the CDR3 is TGTGCCAGCAGTGACCGTCAAGAGACCCAGTACTTC. Its protein is CASSDRQETQYF. This chain joins TRBV25-1 and TRBJ2-5; no definite D call. The V gene lost 3 bases and the J gene lost 2 bases, with 4 bases spanning the gap. The CDR3 loop spans 12 amino acids. Germline V gene sequence: CDR1 MGHDK, CDR2 SYGVNS.

This chain connects TRBV9 to TRBJ2-3; the match to TRBD1 covers 9 bases. V was pared by 3 bases and J by 4 bases, with 0 bases of the junction left unmatched. CDR1 is SGDLS and CDR2 is YYNGEE in the germline V gene. The CDR3 covers 13 residues. The CDR3 sequence is CASSGTGADTQYF. Written as DNA, the CDR3 is TGTGCCAGCAGCGGGACAGGGGCAGATACGCAGTATTTT.

The CDR3 DNA reads TGTGCCAGCAGCCCAGGATCCTACCGTGAAGCTTTCTTT. Protein sequence: CASSPGSYREAFF. The chain joins TRBV6-5 to TRBJ1-1; D gene unclear. Germline CDR1 and CDR2: MNHEY and SVGAGI. This CDR3 comprises 13 residues. With 6 bases removed from V and 7 bases from J, the gap between germline ends came to 15 bases.

This chain connects TRBV7-9 to TRBJ2-1, with D unresolved. Germline assignment: CDR1 SEHNR and CDR2 FQNEAQ (reference sequence). The CDR3 length is 15 residues. Deletions cut 2 bases from V and 6 bases from J, with 14 bases between. The CDR3 DNA sequence: TGTGCCAGCAGCTTACTAGTGTTTGGCCCCAATGAGCAGTTCTTC. It is translated as CASSLLVFGPNEQFF.

This chain uses TRBV2 with TRBJ2-3; 7 nucleotides line up with TRBD2. CDR3 size: 14 residues. Germline V gene lookup returns CDR1 SNHLY and CDR2 FYNNEI. Trimming removed 6 bases from V and 0 bases from J; junction bases left unmatched: 3. CDR3 DNA: TGTGCCAGCAGCCGGGACTACAGCACAGATACGCAGTATTTT. Its translation is CASSRDYSTDTQYF.

The chain recombines TRBV5-1 with TRBJ1-2; 11 bases align to TRBD1. This CDR3 region has 17 residues. CDR1 SGHRS and CDR2 YFSETQ come from the germline V gene. After removal of 0 bases from V and 0 bases from J, the junction contained 4 bases not matched to a gene. The CDR3: CASSLGDRGETNYGYTF. As DNA, the CDR3 is TGCGCCAGCAGCTTGGGGGACAGGGGGGAAACTAACTATGGCTACACCTTC.

This chain links TRBV25-1 with TRBJ2-7; 8 bases agree with TRBD2. CDR1 is MGHDK and CDR2 is SYGVNS in the germline V gene. This CDR3 is built from 15 residues. V lost 0 bases to trimming and J lost 3 bases; unmatched junction nucleotides: 4. This chain's CDR3 is CASSEYDGRDYEQYF. The CDR3 DNA reads as TGTGCCAGCAGTGAATACGACGGGAGGGACTACGAGCAGTACTTC.

This sequence joins TRBV2 and TRBJ1-1; 8 bases agree with TRBD1. Germline V gene data show CDR1 as SNHLY and CDR2 as FYNNEI. V gave up 4 bases and J gave up 0 bases; unmatched junction bases: 7. This CDR3 has 16 residues. CDR3 DNA: TGTGCCAGCAGTGGGTACCGACAGGGGATGAACACTGAAGCTTTCTTT. Protein: CASSGYRQGMNTEAFF. The full variable domain, in which reference TRBV2 and TRBJ1-1 provide the parts outside the CDR3, is EPEVTQTPSHQVTQMGQEVILRCVPISNHLYFYWYRQILGQKVEFLVSFYNNEISEKSEIFDDQFSVERPDGSNFTLKIRSTKLEDSAMYFCASSGYRQGMNTEAFFGQGTRLTVV.

This clone was recorded only once. The V gene is TRBV4-3, the J gene TRBJ2-1, with 8 bases matching TRBD1. Per the germline V gene, CDR1 is LGHNA and CDR2 is YSLEER. CDR3 length: 19 amino acids. The J segment lost 6 bases and the V segment lost 0 bases, leaving 16 bases of the junction unmatched. CDR3: CASSQDLFTGQGPFNEQFF. Written as DNA, the CDR3 is TGCGCCAGCAGCCAAGATCTCTTCACCGGACAGGGTCCTTTCAATGAGCAGTTCTTC.

The chain couples TRBV12-5 to TRBJ2-3; TRBD1 matches 7 bases. Trimming removed 6 bases from V and 4 bases from J; junction bases left unmatched: 13. The CDR3 spans 16 residues. Germline V gene lookup returns CDR1 LGHNT and CDR2 FRNRAP. The CDR3 DNA reads as TGTGCTAGTGGGGGGCTAGGGGGCCCCGCAGCAGATACGCAGTATTTT. Its protein product is CASGGLGGPAADTQYF. The whole variable domain, remainder taken from reference TRBV12-5 and TRBJ2-3, is DARVTQTPRHKVTEMGQEVTMRCQPILGHNTVFWYRQTMMQGLELLAYFRNRAPLDDSGMPKDRFSAEMPDATLATLKIQPSEPRDSAVYFCASGGLGGPAADTQYFGPGTRLTVL.